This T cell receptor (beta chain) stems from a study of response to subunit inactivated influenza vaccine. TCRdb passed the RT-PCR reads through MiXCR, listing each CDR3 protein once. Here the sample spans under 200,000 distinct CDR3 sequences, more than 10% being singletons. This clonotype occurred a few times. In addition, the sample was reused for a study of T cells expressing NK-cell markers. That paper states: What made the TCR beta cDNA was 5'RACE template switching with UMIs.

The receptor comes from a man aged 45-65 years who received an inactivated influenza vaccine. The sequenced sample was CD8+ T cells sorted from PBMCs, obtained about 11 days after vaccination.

The DNA of the CDR3 is TGTGCCAGCAGCCATGGGGCAGCAAACTCCTACGAGCAGTACTTC. As protein: CASSHGAANSYEQYF. This rearrangement joins TRBV5-6 to TRBJ2-7; D is possibly TRBD1 (5 bases). V lost 4 bases and J lost 0, with 14 bases in between. CDR1 SGHDT and CDR2 YYEEEE come from the germline V gene. This CDR3 contains 15 residues.